The rows below give T cell receptor beta chains drawn from one sample of a study of regulatory T cells in long-lasting Graves disease. TCRdb reprocessed the multiplex PCR reads via MiXCR and lists one record per CDR3 protein. The sample yields about 400,000 distinct CDR3 sequences, 15% to 20% seen once. The same sample was also used in a study of T cells in Graves' hyperthyroidism and ophthalmopathy.

The sample in question was peripheral blood mononuclear cells (PBMCs), obtained at new diagnosis, from a patient treated with antithyroid drugs. The receptors were sampled from a woman under 30 with Graves disease. Each CDR3 is given with its conserved first and last residue. Clone size, where shown, is once, few, many, or a class for clones that have expanded.

CSANKHGGTGAPHTLFF 17 TRBJ1-4 - TRBV20-1
CASSQQQGGSNSPLHF 16 TRBJ1-6 - TRBV4-1
CASSLWSGGMYEQFF 15 TRBJ2-1 - TRBV7-2
CASSVGAGGSSYNEQFF 17 TRBJ2-1 - TRBV5-4
CASSRDRTNEKLFF 14 TRBJ1-4 many TRBV6-1
CATSRGPGPYNEQFF 15 TRBJ2-1 many TRBV15
CSVVYGRNTEAFF 13 TRBJ1-1 few TRBV29-1
CASSQGQGMEETQYF 15 TRBJ2-5 many TRBV4-2
CASSEVGGGLQEQFF 15 TRBJ2-1 many TRBV6-1
CASSFRLTSGGHPYNEQFF 19 TRBJ2-1 many TRBV7-2
CASSSPGKSEQYF 13 TRBJ2-7 - TRBV7-9
CASSFSGGLEAEQQFF 16 TRBJ2-1 many TRBV7-9
CSAPRGGGAGGYTF 14 TRBJ1-2 - TRBV20-1
CSGRTGSYEQYF 12 TRBJ2-7 many TRBV20-1
CIASAGGLQGTQYF 14 TRBJ2-3 - TRBV20-1
CSARDPRVAGGSNGELFF 18 TRBJ2-2 many TRBV20-1
CASSEDINEQFF 12 TRBJ2-1 - TRBV5-4
CATSDFSGEDGYTF 14 TRBJ1-2 - TRBV24-1
CASIPGGKNIQYF 13 TRBJ2-4 - TRBV6-2/TRBV6-3
CASERGGRDTQYF 13 TRBJ2-3 - TRBV11-2
CASSLTVMSYNEQFF 15 TRBJ2-1 many TRBV7-3
CASSLFAGTTDTQYF 15 TRBJ2-3 many TRBV28
CASSQAGAEAFF 12 TRBJ1-1 many TRBV3-1
CATKAGNTDTQYF 13 TRBJ2-3 many TRBV11-2
CASSQAQASRTGELFF 16 TRBJ2-2 many TRBV18
CASSLVSGAAGQPQHF 16 TRBJ1-5 many TRBV5-1
CASSMGGAPQETQYF 15 TRBJ2-5 - TRBV19
CASSLGGGSADTQYF 15 TRBJ2-3 many TRBV7-8
CASSLDLTRSHNKQFF 16 TRBJ2-1 - TRBV11-2
CASSLSQDFTYEQYF 15 TRBJ2-7 many TRBV4-1
CASSKDRGLSGANVLTF 17 TRBJ2-6 many TRBV5-1
CSARDVAGGGETQYF 15 TRBJ2-5 - TRBV20-1
CASSSPPGVGRTDTQYF 17 TRBJ2-3 many TRBV5-1
CASSVGGNADTQYF 14 TRBJ2-3 - TRBV9
CASGSSRAPQHF 12 TRBJ1-5 - TRBV28
CASSQDPRSNQPQHF 15 TRBJ1-5 many TRBV3-1
CASSSATAQETQYF 14 TRBJ2-5 many TRBV5-4